One and the same sample provided the 24 T cell receptor beta chains below, sequenced in a study of blood T cell repertoires in COVID-19. The repertoire was sequenced with immunoSEQ multiplex PCR; TCRdb's copy has only in-frame clones and lacks some. The sample carries 230,000 or so clones, 89% recorded once. Material: peripheral blood. The receptors here all came from a woman in her 40s who had recovered from COVID-19.

The sample holds one count of this clone. The V call is TRBV9, the J call TRBJ2-3; D not certain. The germline V gene has CDR1 SGDLS and CDR2 YYNGEE. The CDR3 is 16 residues long. Trimming removed 3 bases from V and 0 bases from J, with 14 bases in between. DNA of the CDR3: TGTGCCAGCAGCGCGGTTAATGTACCTAGCACAGATACGCAGTATTTT. Translated, it gives CASSAVNVPSTDTQYF.

Only one count was recorded for this clone. V is TRBV12-3 or TRBV12-4 and J is TRBJ1-4; TRBD1 might be the D (6 bases). The length of the CDR3 is 12 residues. Deletions cut 4 bases from V and 7 bases from J, with 7 bases between. The DNA for the CDR3 is TGTGCCAGCAGTTGGGGGCGTGAAAAACTGTTTTTT. This codes for CASSWGREKLFF.

V and J are TRBV5-1 and TRBJ2-2; no clear D gene. Germline lookup yields CDR1 SGHRS and CDR2 YFSETQ. V lost 0 bases and J lost 5, with 5 bases in between. The CDR3 is made up of 13 amino acids. Written as DNA, the CDR3 is TGCGCCAGCAGCTTGGCTATGACCGGGGAGCTGTTTTTT. The encoded protein is CASSLAMTGELFF.

The chain combines TRBV4-2 with TRBJ2-5, with 10 positions matching TRBD2. The CDR3 has 16 residues. CDR1 and CDR2 (germline): LGHNA, YNFKEQ. With V trimmed by 3 bases and J by 6 bases, 10 bases remained unmatched. CDR3 sequence (DNA): TGTGCCAGCAGCCAGAGCAGCGGGGGGGCCGGAAAGACCCAGTACTTC. It translates to CASSQSSGGAGKTQYF.

The V gene is TRBV28, the J gene TRBJ2-1, with 10 bases matching TRBD1. Germline CDR1 and CDR2: MDHEN and SYDVKM. Trimming removed 1 base from V and 7 bases from J; junction bases left unmatched: 10. This CDR3 spans 17 amino acids. The CDR3 loop reads CASSLLGPGQGRNEQFF. CDR3 DNA sequence: TGTGCCAGCAGTTTATTAGGTCCGGGACAGGGGAGGAATGAGCAGTTCTTC.

The CDR3 DNA is TGTGCCATCAGGCCGGGACTCCCAGCGAACAGCTACACCTTC. Protein: CAIRPGLPANSYTF. The V gene is TRBV10-3, the J gene TRBJ1-2; D perhaps matches TRBD1 (5 bases). The CDR3 loop spans 14 amino acids. Per the germline V gene, CDR1 is ENHRY and CDR2 is SYGVKD. Trimming removed 6 bases at V and 9 bases at J, with 20 bases between.

V gene TRBV2 combines with J gene TRBJ2-7; tentatively, D is TRBD1 (6 bases). The CDR3 contains 13 residues. Looked up from germline, CDR1 is SNHLY and CDR2 is FYNNEI. The ends were cut back, 9 bases at V and 4 bases at J, with 16 bases in the middle. CDR3 residues: CASWDIASYEQYV. CDR3 DNA sequence: TGTGCCAGTTGGGACATCGCGTCGTACGAGCAGTACGTC.

The chain has TRBV11-2 and TRBJ2-5; 8 bases are a match to TRBD2. V was pared by 1 base and J by 5 bases, with 6 bases of the junction left unmatched. The CDR3 has 15 amino acids. From germline, CDR1 is SGHAT and CDR2 FQNNGV. Written as DNA, the CDR3 is TGTGCCAGCAGCTTAGCGGGACTAGTGAGGGAGACCCAGTACTTC. Its translation: CASSLAGLVRETQYF. Looking up the rest from reference TRBV11-2 and TRBJ2-5 gives the full variable domain: EAGVAQSPRYKIIEKRQSVAFWCNPISGHATLYWYQQILGQGPKLLIQFQNNGVVDDSQLPKDRFSAERLKGVDSTLKIQPAKLEDSAVYLCASSLAGLVRETQYFGPGTRLLVL.

This chain uses TRBV5-5 with TRBJ2-1, with 8 nucleotides matching TRBD1. Germline CDR1 SGHKS, CDR2 YYEKEE (reference sequence). The junction had 10 bases not matched to a gene; V was cut back by 4 bases and J by 4 bases. The CDR3 has 16 amino acids. The CDR3 region has the DNA TGTGCCAGCAGCCCAGATCCGGGACAGGATTACAATGAGCAGTTCTTC. Translation: CASSPDPGQDYNEQFF.

J is TRBJ2-3 and V is TRBV5-8; the match to TRBD1 covers 7 bases. The V and J ends lost 0 bases and 1 base, in that order; junction bases with no gene match: 8. CDR1 SGHTS and CDR2 YDEGEE come from the germline V gene. The CDR3 totals 17 residues. The CDR3 DNA sequence: TGTGCCAGCAGCTTGGATGGGACAGATATACGCACAGATACGCAGTATTTT. This translates into CASSLDGTDIRTDTQYF.

This chain links TRBV9 with TRBJ2-3; 13 positions agree with TRBD2. Germline values: CDR1 SGDLS, CDR2 YYNGEE. Germline trimming cut 2 bases from V and 1 base from J; bases unmatched to any gene: 7. The CDR3 runs to 18 residues. The CDR3 DNA sequence: TGTGCCAGCAGCGTGACTAGCGGGGGGACCCGGCGCACAGATACGCAGTATTTT. This encodes CASSVTSGGTRRTDTQYF.

The chain links TRBV7-6 to TRBJ2-6, with a tentative D call TRBD2 (5 bases). Germline values: CDR1 SGHVS, CDR2 FNYEAQ. The CDR3 length is 15 residues. V lost 5 bases and J 5 bases, leaving 13 bases between the germline ends. CDR3 sequence reads: CASSGLDRRANVLTF. The CDR3 nucleotides read TGTGCCAGCAGCGGACTCGACCGTCGGGCCAACGTCCTGACTTTC.

V is TRBV9 and J is TRBJ2-2, with 7 positions matching TRBD2. The CDR3 consists of 17 residues. Germline CDR1 is SGDLS and CDR2 is YYNGEE. V dropped 4 bases and J dropped 4; count of bases not matched to a gene: 13. The CDR3 loop is CASSSRTGTTGTGELFF. The CDR3 nucleotides are TGTGCCAGCAGCTCGAGGACCGGGACTACGGGCACCGGGGAGCTGTTTTTT.

The chain's CDR3 is CASSQVYQGTEAFF. For the CDR3, the DNA is TGCGCCAGCAGCCAGGTTTATCAGGGGACTGAAGCTTTCTTT. This chain uses TRBV4-3 with TRBJ1-1; D possibly corresponds to TRBD1 (6 bases). Between the trimmed V and J ends, which lost 3 bases and 5 bases, there was a span of 13 bases. Germline V gives CDR1 LGHNA, CDR2 YSLEER. This CDR3 is 14 amino acids long.

The chain joins TRBV11-2 to TRBJ1-4; 10 bases are a match to TRBD1. The J segment lost 8 bases and the V segment lost 5 bases, leaving 5 bases of the junction unmatched. Per the germline V gene, CDR1 is SGHAT and CDR2 is FQNNGV. The CDR3 length is 14 residues. This CDR3 is CASSRTGGEEKLFF. The CDR3 nucleotides are TGTGCCAGCAGCAGGACAGGGGGTGAAGAAAAACTGTTTTTT.

The DNA for the CDR3 is TGTGCCAGCAGCCTCGCGGGGGGGCCTGGGGAGACCCAGTACTTC. Its protein product is CASSLAGGPGETQYF. This chain connects TRBV7-3 to TRBJ2-5, with 9 positions matching TRBD2. This CDR3 has 15 amino acids. The germline V gene encodes CDR1 SGHTA and CDR2 FQGTGA. V dropped 5 bases and J dropped 5; count of bases not matched to a gene: 9.

The chain is built from TRBV3-1 (or the pseudogene TRBV3-2) and TRBJ1-1; D may be TRBD1 (6 bases). Germline V gene sequence: CDR1 LGHDT, CDR2 YNNKEL (reference sequence). V was cut by 1 base and J by 10 bases, with 13 bases left in between. The CDR3 is 13 amino acids. CDR3 sequence (DNA): TGTGCCAGCAGCCAAGGAGGACAGTCCCCAGCTTTCTTT. It is translated as CASSQGGQSPAFF.

The genes are TRBV9 and TRBJ2-1, with 7 bases identical to TRBD1. The CDR3 is 16 amino acids. V gave up 0 bases and J gave up 2 bases; unmatched junction bases: 5. The germline gives CDR1 SGDLS, CDR2 YYNGEE. CDR3 in amino acids: CASSVGEQGTYNEQFF. The CDR3 DNA reads as TGTGCCAGCAGCGTAGGAGAACAGGGGACCTACAATGAGCAGTTCTTC.

This clone was observed a handful of times. The V gene is TRBV30, the J gene TRBJ2-1; D remains unclear. The CDR3 extends over 13 amino acids. From germline, CDR1 is GTSNPN and CDR2 SVGIG (reference sequence). V lost 7 bases to trimming and J lost 9 bases, with 19 bases between them. The CDR3 DNA is TGTGCCTTAGACATACTGGCCCGTGGTGAGCAGTTCTTC. Its translation: CALDILARGEQFF.

V is TRBV24-1 and J is TRBJ2-3; 13 bases are a match to TRBD2. CDR3 size: 17 residues. V lost 3 bases, J lost 4 bases, and 6 bases stayed unmatched. The germline gives CDR1 KGHDR, CDR2 SFDVKD. CDR3 sequence (DNA): TGTGCCACCAGTGATAGCACTAGCGGGGGGGCCCCAGATACGCAGTATTTT. It encodes CATSDSTSGGAPDTQYF.

J is TRBJ1-1 and V is TRBV6-5; maybe TRBD1 (6 bases). CDR3 length: 15 amino acids. Germline lookup yields CDR1 MNHEY and CDR2 SVGAGI. With 2 bases removed from V and 2 bases from J, the gap between germline ends came to 12 bases. The CDR3 is CASSYHLGANTEAFF. Written as DNA, the CDR3 is TGTGCCAGCAGTTACCATCTGGGGGCAAACACTGAAGCTTTCTTT.

The chain has TRBV5-1 and TRBJ1-1; 7 nucleotides align to TRBD1. Germline trimming cut 4 bases from V and 3 bases from J; bases unmatched to any gene: 6. The germline gives CDR1 SGHRS, CDR2 YFSETQ. This CDR3 region has 14 residues. The CDR3 reads CASSPQGWDTEAFF. CDR3 in DNA: TGCGCCAGCAGCCCACAGGGGTGGGACACTGAAGCTTTCTTT. Together with reference TRBV5-1 and TRBJ1-1, the CDR3 gives the full variable domain: KAGVTQTPRYLIKTRGQQVTLSCSPISGHRSVSWYQQTPGQGLQFLFEYFSETQRNKGNFPGRFSGRQFSNSRSEMNVSTLELGDSALYLCASSPQGWDTEAFFGQGTRLTVV.

This clone was counted only a few times. The CDR3 nucleotides read TGTGCCAGCAGCGTTTGGACAGGAGGAGGAAACACCATATATTTT. Encoded protein: CASSVWTGGGNTIYF. The V and J genes are TRBV9 and TRBJ1-3, with 7 bases aligning to TRBD1. J lost 4 bases, V lost 2 bases, and 6 bases had no gene match. The CDR3 spans 15 residues. Germline lookup yields CDR1 SGDLS and CDR2 YYNGEE.

The chain uses TRBV6-5 and TRBJ1-5; no firm D call. The CDR3 runs to 14 residues. V gave up 8 bases and J gave up 5 bases, with 16 bases separating them. CDR1 and CDR2 from the germline V gene are MNHEY and SVGAGI. CDR3 in DNA: TGTGCCAGCGCCTCGGCGGGGTTCGATCAGCCCCAGCATTTT. Amino acid sequence: CASASAGFDQPQHF.